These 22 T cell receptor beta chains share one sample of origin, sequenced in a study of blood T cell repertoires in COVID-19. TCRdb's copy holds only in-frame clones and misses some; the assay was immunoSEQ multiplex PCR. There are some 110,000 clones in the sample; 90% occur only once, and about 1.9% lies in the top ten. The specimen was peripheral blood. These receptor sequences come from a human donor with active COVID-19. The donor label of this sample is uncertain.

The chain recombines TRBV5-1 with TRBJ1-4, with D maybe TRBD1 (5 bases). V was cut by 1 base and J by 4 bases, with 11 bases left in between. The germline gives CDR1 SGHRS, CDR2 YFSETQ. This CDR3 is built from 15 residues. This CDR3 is CASSLKTGLNEKLFF. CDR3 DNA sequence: TGCGCCAGCAGCTTGAAGACGGGACTTAATGAAAAACTGTTTTTT.

CDR3 in amino acids: CASSTRLAGGVLAKNIQYF. CDR3 bases: TGTGCCAGTAGTACTCGACTAGCGGGGGGTGTTTTAGCCAAAAACATTCAGTACTTC. The rearrangement uses TRBV19 and TRBJ2-4, with 13 bases fitting TRBD2. Germline assignment: CDR1 LNHDA and CDR2 SQIVND (reference sequence). The junction had 9 bases not matched to a gene; V was cut back by 4 bases and J by 0 bases. This CDR3 has 19 amino acids. The variable domain in full, with the rest retrieved from reference TRBV19 and TRBJ2-4, is DGGITQSPKYLFRKEGQNVTLSCEQNLNHDAMYWYRQDPGQGLRLIYYSQIVNDFQKGDIAEGYSVSREKKESFPLTVTSAQKNPTAFYLCASSTRLAGGVLAKNIQYFGAGTRLSVL.

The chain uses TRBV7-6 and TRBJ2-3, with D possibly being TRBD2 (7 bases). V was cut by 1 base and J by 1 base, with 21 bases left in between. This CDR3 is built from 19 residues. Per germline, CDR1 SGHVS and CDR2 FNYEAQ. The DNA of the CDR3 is TGTGCCAGCAGCTTAGATTCGAGGGGGGGCGTCGGTGGCACAGATACGCAGTATTTT. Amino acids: CASSLDSRGGVGGTDTQYF.

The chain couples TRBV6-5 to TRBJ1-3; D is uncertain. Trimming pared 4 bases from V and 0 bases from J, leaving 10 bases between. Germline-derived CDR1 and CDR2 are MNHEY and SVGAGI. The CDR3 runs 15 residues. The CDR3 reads CASSSPLSSGNTIYF. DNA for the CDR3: TGTGCCAGCAGTTCCCCTCTGAGCTCTGGAAACACCATATATTTT.

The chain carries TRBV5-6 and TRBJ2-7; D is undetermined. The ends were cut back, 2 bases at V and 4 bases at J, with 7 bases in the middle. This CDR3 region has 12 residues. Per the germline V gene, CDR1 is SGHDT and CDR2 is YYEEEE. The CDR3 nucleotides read TGTGCCAGCAGCTTAAACAGATACGAGCAGTACTTC. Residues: CASSLNRYEQYF.

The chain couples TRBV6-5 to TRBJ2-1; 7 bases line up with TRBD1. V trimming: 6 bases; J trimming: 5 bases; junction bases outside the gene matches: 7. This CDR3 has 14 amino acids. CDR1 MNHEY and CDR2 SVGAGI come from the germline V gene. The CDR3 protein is CASRRQGAHNEQFF. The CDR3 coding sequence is TGTGCCAGCAGGCGACAGGGAGCGCACAATGAGCAGTTCTTC.

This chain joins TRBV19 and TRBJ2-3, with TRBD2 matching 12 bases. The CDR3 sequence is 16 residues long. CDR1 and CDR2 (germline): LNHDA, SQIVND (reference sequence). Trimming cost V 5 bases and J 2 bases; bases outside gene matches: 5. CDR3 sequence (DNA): TGTGCCAGTAGTCGAGGACTAGCGGGGTACACAGATACGCAGTATTTT. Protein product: CASSRGLAGYTDTQYF.

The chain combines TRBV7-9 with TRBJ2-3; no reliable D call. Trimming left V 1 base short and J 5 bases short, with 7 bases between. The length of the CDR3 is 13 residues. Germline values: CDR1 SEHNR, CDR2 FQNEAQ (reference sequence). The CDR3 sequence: CASSLGPVDTQYF. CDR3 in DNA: TGTGCCAGCAGCTTAGGTCCGGTAGATACGCAGTATTTT.

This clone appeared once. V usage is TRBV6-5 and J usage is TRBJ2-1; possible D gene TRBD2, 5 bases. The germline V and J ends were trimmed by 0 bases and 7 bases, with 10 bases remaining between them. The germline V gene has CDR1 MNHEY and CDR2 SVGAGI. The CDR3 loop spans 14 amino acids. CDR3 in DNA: TGTGCCAGCAGTTACTCGTATGCGGGTAATGAGCAGTTCTTC. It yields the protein CASSYSYAGNEQFF.

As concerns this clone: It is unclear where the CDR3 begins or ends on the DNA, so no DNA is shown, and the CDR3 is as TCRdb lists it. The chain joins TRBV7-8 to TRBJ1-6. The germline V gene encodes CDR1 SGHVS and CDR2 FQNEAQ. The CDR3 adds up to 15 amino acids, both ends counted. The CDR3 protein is CASSFGDGGSTPLHF.

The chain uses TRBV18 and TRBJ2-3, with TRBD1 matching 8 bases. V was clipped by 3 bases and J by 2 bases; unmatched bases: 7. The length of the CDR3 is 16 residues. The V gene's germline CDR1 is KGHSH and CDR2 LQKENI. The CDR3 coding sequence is TGTGCCAGCTCACCCTTTAGACAGGGGCTCACAGATACGCAGTATTTT. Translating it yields CASSPFRQGLTDTQYF. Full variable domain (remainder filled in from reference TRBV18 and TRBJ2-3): NAGVMQNPRHLVRRRGQEARLRCSPMKGHSHVYWYRQLPEEGLKFMVYLQKENIIDESGMPKERFSAEFPKEGPSILRIQQVVRGDSAAYFCASSPFRQGLTDTQYFGPGTRLTVL.

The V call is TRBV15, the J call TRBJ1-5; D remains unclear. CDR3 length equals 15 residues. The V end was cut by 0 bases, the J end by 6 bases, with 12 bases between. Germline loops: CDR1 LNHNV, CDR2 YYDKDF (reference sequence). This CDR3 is CATSRDSEFGQPQHF. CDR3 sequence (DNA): TGTGCCACCAGCAGAGATTCGGAGTTCGGTCAGCCCCAGCATTTT.

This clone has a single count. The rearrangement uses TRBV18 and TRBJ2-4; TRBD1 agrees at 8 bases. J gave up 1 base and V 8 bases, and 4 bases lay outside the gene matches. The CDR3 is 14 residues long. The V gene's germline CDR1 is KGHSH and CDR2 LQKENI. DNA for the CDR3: TGTGCCAGCCACAGGGGGGCGGCCAAAAACATTCAGTACTTC. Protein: CASHRGAAKNIQYF.

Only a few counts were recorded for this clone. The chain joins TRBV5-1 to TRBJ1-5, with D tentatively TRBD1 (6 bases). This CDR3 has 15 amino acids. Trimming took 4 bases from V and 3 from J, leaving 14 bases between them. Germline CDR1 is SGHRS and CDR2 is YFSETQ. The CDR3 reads CASSPSDRHNQPQHF. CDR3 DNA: TGCGCCAGCAGCCCTTCGGACAGACACAATCAGCCCCAGCATTTT.

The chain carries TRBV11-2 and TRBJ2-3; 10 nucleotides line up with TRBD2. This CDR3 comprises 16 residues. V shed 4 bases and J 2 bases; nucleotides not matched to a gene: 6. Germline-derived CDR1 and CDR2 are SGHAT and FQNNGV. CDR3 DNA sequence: TGTGCCAGCAGCTCTTGGACTAGCGGCTACACAGATACGCAGTATTTT. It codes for CASSSWTSGYTDTQYF.

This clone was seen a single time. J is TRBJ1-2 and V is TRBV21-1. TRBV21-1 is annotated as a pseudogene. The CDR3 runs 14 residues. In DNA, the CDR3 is TGTGCCAGCACCCATGGGAGAGCTAACTATGGCTACACCTTC. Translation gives CASTHGRANYGYTF.

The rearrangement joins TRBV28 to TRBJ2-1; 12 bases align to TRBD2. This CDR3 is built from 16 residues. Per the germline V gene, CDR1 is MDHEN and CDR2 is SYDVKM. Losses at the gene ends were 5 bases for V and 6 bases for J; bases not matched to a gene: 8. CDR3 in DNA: TGTGCCAGCAGTACTGCTAGCGGGGGGGCGGTCAATGAGCAGTTCTTC. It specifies CASSTASGGAVNEQFF.

The CDR3 DNA reads as TGCGCCAGCAGCCAAGTAGGCAGGGTAGGGGCTTTAAGTAACACAGATACGCAGTATTTT. This sequence encodes CASSQVGRVGALSNTDTQYF. The J gene is TRBJ2-3, the V gene TRBV4-3; weak D call: TRBD1 (5 bases). The V gene's germline CDR1 is LGHNA and CDR2 YSLEER. Deletions cut 1 base from V and 2 bases from J, with 25 bases between. The CDR3 covers 20 residues.

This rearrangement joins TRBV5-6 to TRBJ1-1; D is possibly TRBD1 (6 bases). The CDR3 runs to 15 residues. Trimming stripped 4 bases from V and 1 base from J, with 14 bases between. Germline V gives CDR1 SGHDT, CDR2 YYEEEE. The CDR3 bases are TGTGCCAGCAGCCTCCAGGGGAGTCCGAACACTGAAGCTTTCTTT. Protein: CASSLQGSPNTEAFF.

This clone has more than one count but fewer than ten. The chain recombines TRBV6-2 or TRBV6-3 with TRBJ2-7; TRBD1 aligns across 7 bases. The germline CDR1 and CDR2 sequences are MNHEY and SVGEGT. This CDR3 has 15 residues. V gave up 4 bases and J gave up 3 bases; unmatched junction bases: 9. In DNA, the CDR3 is TGTGCCAGCAGTTTGGTACAGGGGATTGGCTACGAGCAGTACTTC. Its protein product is CASSLVQGIGYEQYF.

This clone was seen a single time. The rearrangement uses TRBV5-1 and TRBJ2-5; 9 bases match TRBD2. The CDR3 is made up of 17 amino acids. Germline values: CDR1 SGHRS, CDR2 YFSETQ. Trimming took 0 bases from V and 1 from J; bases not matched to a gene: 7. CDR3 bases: TGCGCCAGCAGCTTGGGTCTTGGCGGGGGGGCCCAAGAGACCCAGTACTTC. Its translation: CASSLGLGGGAQETQYF.

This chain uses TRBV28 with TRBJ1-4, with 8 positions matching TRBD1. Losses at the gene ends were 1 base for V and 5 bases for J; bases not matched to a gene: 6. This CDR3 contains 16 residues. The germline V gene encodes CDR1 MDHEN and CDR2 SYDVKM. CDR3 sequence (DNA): TGTGCCAGCAGTTTATCAGGGGGCGGAACCAATGAAAAACTGTTTTTT. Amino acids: CASSLSGGGTNEKLFF.